A selection of T cell receptor beta chains follows, all from one sample in a study of control samples from healthy donors and cancer patients. TCRdb's copy holds only in-frame clones and misses some; the assay was immunoSEQ multiplex PCR. The profile shows tens of thousands of clones, 65% to 90% of them singletons. The specimen was PBMCs. The receptors were gathered from a man aged 55 to 70 with head and neck cancer. CDR3s include the opening cysteine and the closing phenylalanine or tryptophan. A D gene is named only where the DNA matches it firmly. The size of a clone is reported for some rows only, either as once, few or many, or as a class for expanded clones.

16,-,TRBV19,TRBJ2-4,TRBD2,TGTGCCAGTAGTGGGCTAGCGGGAGGGCCGGCGAACATTCAGTACTTC,CASSGLAGGPANIQYF
15,-,TRBV3-1/TRBV3-2,TRBJ1-6,-,TGTGCCAGCAGCCGTTCTACAGGTGATAATTCACCCCTCCACTTT,CASSRSTGDNSPLHF
15,once,TRBV5-1,TRBJ1-5,-,TGCGCCAGCAGCTTATCTGGGGGAGGAGATCAGCCCCAGCATTTT,CASSLSGGGDQPQHF
14,-,TRBV6-5,TRBJ2-5,-,TGTGCCAGCAGTTACGTGGCCAAACGAGGGACCCAGTACTTC,CASSYVAKRGTQYF
11,-,TRBV19,TRBJ2-1,-,TGTGCCAGTAGGGAAAGGACCGAGCAGTTCTTC,CASRERTEQFF
15,-,TRBV27,TRBJ1-1,TRBD1,TGTGCCAGCAGTTCACTGACAGGGCGGTCACTGAAGGCTTTCTTT,CASSSLTGRSLKAFF
14,-,TRBV7-6,TRBJ1-6,-,TGTGCCAGCAGCTTAAGGGGGGGAAATTCACCCCTCCACTTT,CASSLRGGNSPLHF
15,-,TRBV5-4,TRBJ2-7,-,TGTGCCAGCAGCTTGGATCAGGTCAGCTCCTACGAGCAGTACTTC,CASSLDQVSSYEQYF
14,-,TRBV4-1,TRBJ2-5,-,TGCGCCAGCAGCCTAGGGACACCACAAGAGACCCAGTACTTC,CASSLGTPQETQYF
15,-,TRBV5-4,TRBJ1-5,-,TGTGCCAGCAGCTTGGACGGGGCACGAGGTCAGCCCCAGCATTTT,CASSLDGARGQPQHF
16,-,TRBV11-3,TRBJ1-5,-,TGTGCCAGCAGCTTGGGGGAGACGGGCCAAATGCAGCCCCAGCATTTT,CASSLGETGQMQPQHF
16,-,TRBV6-5,TRBJ1-1,TRBD1,TGTGCCAGCAGTTACGGCGACAGGGGTTTTAACACTGAAGCTTTCTTT,CASSYGDRGFNTEAFF
16,-,TRBV5-1,TRBJ1-1,-,TGCGCCAGCAGCTGGGGAGGCTGGGCCGTGAACACTGAAGCTTTCTTT,CASSWGGWAVNTEAFF
19,hyperexpanded,TRBV6-6,TRBJ2-2,TRBD2,TGTGCCAGCAGCTCTCCGGGACTAGCGGGAGGGCCGAATCCCGGGGAGCTGTTTTTT,CASSSPGLAGGPNPGELFF
13,-,TRBV7-9,TRBJ2-5,-,TGTGCCAGCAGCTTACGAAGGTCGGAGACCCAGTACTTC,CASSLRRSETQYF
21,-,TRBV19,TRBJ2-1,TRBD2,TGTGCCAGTAGTGTCGGACTAGCGGGAGTTTCCTACATTACCTCCTACAATGAGCAGTTCTTC,CASSVGLAGVSYITSYNEQFF
16,once,TRBV5-1,TRBJ2-7,-,TGCGCCAGCAGCTTGCCCCCGGCGGGCCTGGCCTACGAGCAGTACTTC,CASSLPPAGLAYEQYF
13,-,TRBV6-5,TRBJ1-2,-,TGTGCCAGCAGTTACTCGCTCAACTATGGCTACACCTTC,CASSYSLNYGYTF
13,-,TRBV6-6,TRBJ2-7,-,TGTGCCAGCAAGCAGGGTGGACCCTACGAGCAGTACTTC,CASKQGGPYEQYF
13,-,TRBV27,TRBJ2-1,-,TGTGCCAGCAGTAGGGCCGAACACAATGAGCAGTTCTTC,CASSRAEHNEQFF
14,few,TRBV6-5,TRBJ1-5,-,TGTGCCAGCAGCAATGGGGGTAGGGGTTTGCCCCAGCATTTT,CASSNGGRGLPQHF
14,-,TRBV11-2,TRBJ1-2,TRBD1,TGTGCCAGCAGCTCCCAACAGGGGAGGTATGGCTACACCTTC,CASSSQQGRYGYTF
15,once,TRBV6-2/TRBV6-3,TRBJ2-5,TRBD1,TGTGCCAGCAGCTCTCCGGGACAGATCCAAGAGACCCAGTACTTC,CASSSPGQIQETQYF
14,-,TRBV18,TRBJ1-5,-,TGTGCCAGCTCACCGGTGAGGGGTCGTCAGCCCCAGCATTTT,CASSPVRGRQPQHF
15,-,TRBV5-4,TRBJ2-1,-,TGTGCCAGCAGCTTGGCTCTAGCCACCTACAATGAGCAGTTCTTC,CASSLALATYNEQFF
15,-,TRBV7-2,TRBJ2-7,TRBD2,TGTGCCAGCAGCTCCCAGAGCGGGAGGATGCACGAGCAGTACTTC,CASSSQSGRMHEQYF